This T cell receptor beta chain is drawn from a study of blood T cell repertoires in COVID-19. The CDR3 loop spans 16 amino acids. V dropped 0 bases and J dropped 6; count of bases not matched to a gene: 9. The germline CDR1 and CDR2 sequences are LGHDT and YNNKEL (reference sequence). Assay used: immunoSEQ multiplex PCR; TCRdb lists only in-frame clones, some missing. The sample yields 490,000 or so clones, around nine tenths seen once. The sequencing sample was made of PBMCs or T cells enriched from blood (not recorded which). The receptor comes from a woman aged 55 to 70 who had recovered from COVID-19. This chain connects TRBV3-1 (or the pseudogene TRBV3-2) to TRBJ1-1; 8 bases map to TRBD1. The CDR3 spells CASSQDRGQGGPEAFF. The CDR3 nucleotides are TGTGCCAGCAGCCAAGACCGTGGACAGGGTGGGCCTGAAGCTTTCTTT.